This passage covers 4 T cell receptor beta chains from one sample sequenced in a study of PD-1 and CTLA-4 blockade in melanoma. TCRdb's copy holds only in-frame clones and misses some; the assay was immunoSEQ multiplex PCR. The sample records around 31,000 clones, around 89% being singletons. Sequences were derived from CD8+ T cells from peripheral blood, sampled from a patient given anti-PD-1 treatment. The receptor source for this set is a human donor with melanoma.

CDR3 DNA: TGTGCCACCAGCAGTCTAGCGGGGGGCGGGACAGATACGCAGTATTTT. It translates to CATSSLAGGGTDTQYF. This chain links TRBV15 with TRBJ2-3; 11 bases are a match to TRBD2. This CDR3 has 16 residues. The germline V gene has CDR1 LNHNV and CDR2 YYDKDF (reference sequence). With 3 bases clipped from V and 3 bases from J, the junction kept 5 bases outside the gene matches. The full variable domain, completed using reference TRBV15 and TRBJ2-3, is DAMVIQNPRYQVTQFGKPVTLSCSQTLNHNVMYWYQQKSSQAPKLLFHYYDKDFNNEADTPDNFQSRRPNTSFCFLDIRSPGLGDTAMYLCATSSLAGGGTDTQYFGPGTRLTVL.

The CDR3 sequence is CASSTPPYEQFF. Here the CDR3 DNA reads TGTGCCAGCAGTACCCCCCCCTATGAGCAGTTCTTC. V usage is TRBV28 and J usage is TRBJ2-1; D call uncertain. The CDR3 length is 12 residues. Deletions cut 5 bases from V and 8 bases from J, with 10 bases between. The germline V gene encodes CDR1 MDHEN and CDR2 SYDVKM. The complete variable domain, with remaining parts taken from reference TRBV28 and TRBJ2-1, reads DVKVTQSSRYLVKRTGEKVFLECVQDMDHENMFWYRQDPGLGLRLIYFSYDVKMKEKGDIPEGYSVSREKKERFSLILESASTNQTSMYLCASSTPPYEQFFGPGTRLTVL.

The J gene is TRBJ2-1, the V gene TRBV28, with no clear D. Looked up from germline, CDR1 is MDHEN and CDR2 is SYDVKM. CDR3 length: 13 amino acids. V was cut by 3 bases and J by 7 bases, with 10 bases left in between. The CDR3 region is CASSFLPQNEQFF. The CDR3 bases are TGTGCCAGCAGTTTTTTACCCCAGAATGAGCAGTTCTTC.

In nucleotides, the CDR3 is TGTGCCAGCAGCGCAAACGACGCGGCCTCCTACGAGCAGTACTTC. It codes for CASSANDAASYEQYF. V and J are TRBV7-9 and TRBJ2-7; D gene uncertain. Germline V gives CDR1 SEHNR, CDR2 FQNEAQ (reference sequence). The CDR3 covers 15 residues. V shed 5 bases and J shed 0 bases, with 14 bases lying between them.